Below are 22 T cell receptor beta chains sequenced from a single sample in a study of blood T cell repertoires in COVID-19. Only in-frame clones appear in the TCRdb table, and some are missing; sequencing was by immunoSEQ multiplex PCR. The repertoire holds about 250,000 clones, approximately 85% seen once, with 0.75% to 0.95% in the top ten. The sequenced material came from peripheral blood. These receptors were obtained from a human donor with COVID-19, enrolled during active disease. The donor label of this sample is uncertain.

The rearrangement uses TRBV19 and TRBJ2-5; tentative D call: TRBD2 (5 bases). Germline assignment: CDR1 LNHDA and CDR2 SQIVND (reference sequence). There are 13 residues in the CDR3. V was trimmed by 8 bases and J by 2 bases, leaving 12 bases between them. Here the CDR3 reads CASGSAGQETQYF. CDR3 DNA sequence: TGTGCCAGTGGGTCCGCGGGTCAAGAGACCCAGTACTTC.

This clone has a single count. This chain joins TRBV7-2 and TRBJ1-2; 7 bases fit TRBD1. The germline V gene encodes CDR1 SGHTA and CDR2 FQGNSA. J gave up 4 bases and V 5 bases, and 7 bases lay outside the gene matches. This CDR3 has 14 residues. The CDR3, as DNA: TGTGCCAGCAGCCAGACAGGGAGGATCTATGGCTACACCTTC. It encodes CASSQTGRIYGYTF.

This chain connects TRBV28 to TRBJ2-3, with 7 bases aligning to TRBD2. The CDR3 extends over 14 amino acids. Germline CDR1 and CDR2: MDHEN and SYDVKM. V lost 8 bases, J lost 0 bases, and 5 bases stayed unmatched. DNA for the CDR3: TGTGCCAGCTCTGGGGGGGTTAGCACAGATACGCAGTATTTT. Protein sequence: CASSGGVSTDTQYF.

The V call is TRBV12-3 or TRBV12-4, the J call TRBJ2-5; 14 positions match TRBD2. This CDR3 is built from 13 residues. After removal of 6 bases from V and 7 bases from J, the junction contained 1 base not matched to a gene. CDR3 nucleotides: TGTGCCAGCAGGGGGACTAGCGGGGGGACCCAGTACTTC. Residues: CASRGTSGGTQYF.

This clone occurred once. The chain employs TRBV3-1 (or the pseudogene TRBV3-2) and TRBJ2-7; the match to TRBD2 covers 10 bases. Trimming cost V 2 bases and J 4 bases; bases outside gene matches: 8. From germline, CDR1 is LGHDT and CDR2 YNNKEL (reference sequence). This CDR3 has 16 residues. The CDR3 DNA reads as TGTGCCAGCAGCCAATCAAGGGTAGCGGGAGGTTACGAGCAGTACTTC. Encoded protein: CASSQSRVAGGYEQYF.

This CDR3 reads CSVQRTWGVNTGELFF. For the CDR3, the DNA is TGCAGCGTTCAACGAACGTGGGGGGTGAACACCGGGGAGCTGTTTTTT. V is TRBV29-1 and J is TRBJ2-2, with TRBD2 as a possible D gene (6 bases). Per the germline V gene, CDR1 is SQVTM and CDR2 is ANQGSEA. This CDR3 is built from 16 residues. The germline V and J ends were trimmed by 5 bases and 1 base, with 17 bases remaining between them.

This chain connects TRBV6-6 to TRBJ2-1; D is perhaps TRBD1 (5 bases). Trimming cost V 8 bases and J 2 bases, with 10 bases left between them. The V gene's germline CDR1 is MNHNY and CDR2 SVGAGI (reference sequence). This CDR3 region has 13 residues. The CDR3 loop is CASGQGTYNEQFF. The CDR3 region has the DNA TGTGCCAGCGGGCAGGGTACCTACAATGAGCAGTTCTTC.

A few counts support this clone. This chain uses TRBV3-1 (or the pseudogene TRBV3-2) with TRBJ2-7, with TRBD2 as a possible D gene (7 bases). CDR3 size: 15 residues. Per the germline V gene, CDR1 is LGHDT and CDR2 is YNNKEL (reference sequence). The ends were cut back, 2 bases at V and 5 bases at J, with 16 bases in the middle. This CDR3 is CASSQYQGGVNEQYF. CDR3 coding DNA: TGTGCCAGCAGCCAATACCAAGGGGGGGTTAACGAGCAGTACTTC.

Here the CDR3 DNA reads TGTGCCAGCAGCTCCAGTTTAAAGCGGGGCACTGAAGCTTTCTTT. Protein product: CASSSSLKRGTEAFF. The rearrangement joins TRBV7-6 to TRBJ1-1; no clear D. The CDR3 is made up of 15 amino acids. Trimming cost V 4 bases and J 4 bases, with 16 bases left between them. Germline V gene data show CDR1 as SGHVS and CDR2 as FNYEAQ.

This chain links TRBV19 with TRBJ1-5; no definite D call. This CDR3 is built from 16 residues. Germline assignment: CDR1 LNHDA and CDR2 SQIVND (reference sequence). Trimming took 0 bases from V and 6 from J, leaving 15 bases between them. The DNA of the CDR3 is TGTGCCAGTAGTATAGAAGGGAGGTGGGTCGGTCAGCCCCAGCATTTT. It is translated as CASSIEGRWVGQPQHF.

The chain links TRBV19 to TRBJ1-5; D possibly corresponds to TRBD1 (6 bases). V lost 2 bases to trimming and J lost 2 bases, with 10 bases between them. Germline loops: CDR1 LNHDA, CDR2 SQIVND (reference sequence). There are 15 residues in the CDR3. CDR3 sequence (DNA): TGTGCCAGTAGTATAATGGCAGGGGGCAATCAGCCCCAGCATTTT. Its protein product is CASSIMAGGNQPQHF.

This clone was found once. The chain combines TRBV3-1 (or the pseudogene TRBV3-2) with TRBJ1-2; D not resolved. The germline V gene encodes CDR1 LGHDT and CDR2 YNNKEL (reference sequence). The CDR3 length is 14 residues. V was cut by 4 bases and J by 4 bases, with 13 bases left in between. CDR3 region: CASSPQTESYGYTF. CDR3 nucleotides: TGTGCCAGCAGCCCCCAAACAGAGAGCTATGGCTACACCTTC.

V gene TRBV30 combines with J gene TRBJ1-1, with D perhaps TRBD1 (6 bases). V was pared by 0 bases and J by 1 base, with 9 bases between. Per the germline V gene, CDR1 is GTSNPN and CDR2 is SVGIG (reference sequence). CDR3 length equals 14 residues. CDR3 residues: CAWSVVRGNTEAFF. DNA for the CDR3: TGTGCCTGGAGTGTAGTCAGGGGGAACACTGAAGCTTTCTTT.

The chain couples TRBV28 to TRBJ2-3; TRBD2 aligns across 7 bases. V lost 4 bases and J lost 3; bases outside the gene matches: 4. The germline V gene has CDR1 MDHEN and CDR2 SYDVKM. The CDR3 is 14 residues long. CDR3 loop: CASSYAGATDTQYF. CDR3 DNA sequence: TGTGCCAGCAGTTACGCGGGAGCGACAGATACGCAGTATTTT.

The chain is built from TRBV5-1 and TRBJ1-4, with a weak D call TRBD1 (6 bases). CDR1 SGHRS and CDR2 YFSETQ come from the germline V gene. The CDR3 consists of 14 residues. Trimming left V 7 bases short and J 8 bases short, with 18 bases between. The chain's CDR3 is CASWTAVDGEKLFF. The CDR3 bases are TGCGCCAGCTGGACAGCCGTGGATGGAGAAAAACTGTTTTTT.

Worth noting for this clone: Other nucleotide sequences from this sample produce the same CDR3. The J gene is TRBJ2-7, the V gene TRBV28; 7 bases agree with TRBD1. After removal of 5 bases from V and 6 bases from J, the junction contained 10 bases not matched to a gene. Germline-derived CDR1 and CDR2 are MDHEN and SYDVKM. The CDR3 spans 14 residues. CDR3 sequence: CASSKPHDRVEQYF. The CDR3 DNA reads TGTGCCAGCAGTAAGCCACATGACAGGGTCGAGCAGTACTTC. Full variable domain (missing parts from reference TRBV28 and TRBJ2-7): DVKVTQSSRYLVKRTGEKVFLECVQDMDHENMFWYRQDPGLGLRLIYFSYDVKMKEKGDIPEGYSVSREKKERFSLILESASTNQTSMYLCASSKPHDRVEQYFGPGTRLTVT.

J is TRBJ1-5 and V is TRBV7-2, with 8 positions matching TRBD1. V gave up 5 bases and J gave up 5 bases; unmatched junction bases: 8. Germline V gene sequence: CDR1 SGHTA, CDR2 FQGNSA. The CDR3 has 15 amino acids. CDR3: CASSRTGGPDQPQHF. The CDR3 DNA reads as TGTGCCAGCAGCCGTACAGGGGGACCGGATCAGCCCCAGCATTTT.

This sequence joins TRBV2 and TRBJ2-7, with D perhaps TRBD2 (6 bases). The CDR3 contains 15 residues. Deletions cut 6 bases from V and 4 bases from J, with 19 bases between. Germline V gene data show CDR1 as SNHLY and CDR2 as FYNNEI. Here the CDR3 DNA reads TGTGCCAGCAGCGGAGGGACCTCCACTTCTTACGAGCAGTACTTC. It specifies CASSGGTSTSYEQYF.

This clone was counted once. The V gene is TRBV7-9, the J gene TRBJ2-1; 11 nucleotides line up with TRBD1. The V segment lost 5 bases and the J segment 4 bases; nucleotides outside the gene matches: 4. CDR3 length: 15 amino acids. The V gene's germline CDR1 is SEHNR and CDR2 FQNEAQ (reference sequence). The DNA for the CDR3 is TGTGCCAGCAGCGAAGGACAGGGGGCATACAATGAGCAGTTCTTC. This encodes CASSEGQGAYNEQFF.

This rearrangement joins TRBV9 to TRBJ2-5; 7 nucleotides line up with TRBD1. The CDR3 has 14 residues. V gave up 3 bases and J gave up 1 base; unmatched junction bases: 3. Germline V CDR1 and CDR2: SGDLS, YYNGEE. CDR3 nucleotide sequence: TGTGCCAGCAGCGCATGGACAGGCCAAGAGACCCAGTACTTC. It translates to CASSAWTGQETQYF.

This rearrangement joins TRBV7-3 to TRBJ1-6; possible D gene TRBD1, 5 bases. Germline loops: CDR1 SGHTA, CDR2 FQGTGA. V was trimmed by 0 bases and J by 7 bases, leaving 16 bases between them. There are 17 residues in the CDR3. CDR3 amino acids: CASSLTHWRQGNSPLHF. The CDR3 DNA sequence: TGTGCCAGCAGCTTAACGCATTGGCGGCAGGGAAATTCACCCCTCCACTTT.

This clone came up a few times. The CDR3 here is CASTPTGGDGQPQHF. The CDR3 bases are TGTGCCAGCACCCCAACAGGGGGGGACGGACAGCCCCAGCATTTT. The chain uses TRBV6-5 and TRBJ1-5; TRBD1 matches 8 bases. With V trimmed by 7 bases and J by 7 bases, 12 bases remained unmatched. The CDR3 consists of 15 residues. CDR1 and CDR2 from the germline V gene are MNHEY and SVGAGI.